This TCR beta chain was sequenced in a study of CD8 T cells in Susac syndrome. Definite or probable Susac syndrome was diagnosed using recently defined diagnostic criteria. The CD8+ and CD4+ T cells were negatively isolated, with the TEMRA cells enriched by FACS. Reverse transcription used about 0.45 to 1 ug RNA and random hexamers. Amplification of TCR beta CDR3 used immunoSEQ multiplex PCR across 54 Vbeta and 13 Jbeta. TCRdb reprocessed the immunoSEQ multiplex PCR reads with MiXCR, giving one entry per CDR3 protein. The sample records 150,000 to 200,000 distinct CDR3 sequences, roughly nine tenths being singletons. In germline, CDR1 is SGHVS, CDR2 FQNEAQ. The V gene end was trimmed by 2 bases and the J gene end by 1 base; junction bases not matched to a gene: 4. The CDR3 has 16 amino acids.

The gene calls are TRBV7-8 and TRBJ2-4; 8 bases line up with TRBD1. This TCR was recovered from a human donor with Susac syndrome. Sample: CD4+ T cells from PBMCs. CDR3 amino acids: CASSLRTGPAKNIQYF. CDR3 coding DNA: TGTGCCAGCAGCTTAAGGACAGGGCCGGCCAAAAACATTCAGTACTTC.